This TCR beta chain was recovered during a study of shared clonotypes between healthy human individuals. Overall study: Researchers assigned three CD4 naive, three CD4 memory, two CD8 naive and one CD8 memory plate to each donor.

The study ran the assay at deep level. It was roughly 190 ng DNA, some 30,000 T cell genomes, that sorted-subset replicate PCRs used. Generated by immunoSEQ multiplex PCR, the TCRdb table keeps only in-frame clones and is missing some. Of about 1.4 million clones listed, around 97% are singletons. The CDR3 totals 19 residues. Losses at the gene ends were 0 bases for V and 2 bases for J; bases not matched to a gene: 11. From germline, CDR1 is KGHSH and CDR2 LQKENI. CD45RA+ naive and CD45RA-negative memory subsets were separated from CD4+ cells. This receptor was taken from a man aged 25-45 years in good health. The chain recombines TRBV18 with TRBJ2-3; 10 bases align to TRBD2. The sequenced sample was naive CD4+ T cells sorted from blood. Subset of the sample: CD45RA+ positively selected. As DNA, the CDR3 is TGTGCCAGCTCACCACCTTTAGGGGCCGGGACTAGCGACACAGATACGCAGTATTTT. Its protein is CASSPPLGAGTSDTDTQYF. Variable domain in full (rest from reference TRBV18 and TRBJ2-3): NAGVMQNPRHLVRRRGQEARLRCSPMKGHSHVYWYRQLPEEGLKFMVYLQKENIIDESGMPKERFSAEFPKEGPSILRIQQVVRGDSAAYFCASSPPLGAGTSDTDTQYFGPGTRLTVL.